Each of the 25 T cell receptor beta chains below was sequenced from the same sample in a study of read filtering for tumor transcriptome and immune sequencing. From about 400 ng of RNA, a library with molecular barcoded alpha/delta and beta/gamma adaptors was made. TCRdb re-called the reads with MiXCR, one entry per CDR3 protein. The table shows 30,000 to 35,000 distinct CDR3 sequences, with roughly 18% occurring only once. Material: a population of CD138-negative cells sorted from bone marrow. The source of these receptors is a donor at least 40 years old with multiple myeloma.

This clonotype has a count of ten or more. The V gene is TRBV7-9, the J gene TRBJ2-2, with D perhaps assigned TRBD1 or TRBD2 (5 bases each). The V end was cut by 5 bases, the J end by 1 base, with 14 bases between. Germline assignment: CDR1 SEHNR and CDR2 FQNEAQ (reference sequence). The CDR3 totals 16 residues. The DNA of the CDR3 is TGTGCCAGCAGCAGTACCGGGACCATGAACACCGGGGAGCTGTTTTTT. It yields the protein CASSSTGTMNTGELFF.

The sample holds many counts of this clonotype. The CDR3 loop is CASSESRGRDTQYF. Here the CDR3 DNA reads TGTGCCAGCAGTGAATCCAGGGGGCGGGATACGCAGTATTTT. The chain has TRBV2 and TRBJ2-3, with 8 nucleotides matching TRBD1. The CDR3 extends over 14 amino acids. Trimming at V came to 2 bases and at J to 6 bases, leaving 4 bases not matched to a gene. Germline V lookup: CDR1 SNHLY, CDR2 FYNNEI.

At least ten counts were recorded for this clonotype. The chain has TRBV30 and TRBJ2-2, with 11 positions matching TRBD1. This CDR3 region has 16 residues. The germline CDR1 and CDR2 sequences are GTSNPN and SVGIG (reference sequence). V trimming: 1 base; J trimming: 0 bases; junction bases outside the gene matches: 1. CDR3 in amino acids: CAWSGDRGSNTGELFF. DNA for the CDR3: TGTGCCTGGAGTGGGGACAGGGGGTCGAACACCGGGGAGCTGTTTTTT.

This clonotype was counted ten times or more. The CDR3 loop is CASSFGTGNTIYF. As DNA, the CDR3 is TGTGCCAGCAGCTTCGGGACTGGAAACACCATATATTTT. The chain links TRBV7-9 to TRBJ1-3; D gene uncertain. V lost 3 bases to trimming and J lost 2 bases, with 5 bases between them. Germline V gene data show CDR1 as SEHNR and CDR2 as FQNEAQ (reference sequence). CDR3 size: 13 residues.

CDR3 in amino acids: CASSHKLPTTDTQYF. Here the CDR3 DNA reads TGTGCCAGCAGCCATAAACTTCCGACCACAGATACGCAGTATTTT. This chain uses TRBV3-1 with TRBJ2-3; D is undetermined. Trimming cost V 3 bases and J 2 bases, with 12 bases left between them. The CDR3 is 15 residues long. Germline CDR1 reads LGHDT; CDR2 reads YNNKEL (reference sequence).

This clonotype was seen many times. This rearrangement joins TRBV3-1 to TRBJ2-5, with 14 positions matching TRBD2. Trimming cost V 2 bases and J 5 bases; bases outside gene matches: 7. Germline CDR1 reads LGHDT; CDR2 reads YNNKEL (reference sequence). The length of the CDR3 is 17 residues. Written as DNA, the CDR3 is TGTGCCAGCAGCCAATATTCCGGGACTAGCGGGAGCGAGACCCAGTACTTC. Amino acids: CASSQYSGTSGSETQYF.

This clonotype was detected many times. The chain couples TRBV11-3 to TRBJ2-3, with D possibly being TRBD1 (5 bases). CDR1 is SGHNT and CDR2 is YENEEA in the germline V gene. The V and J ends lost 2 bases and 10 bases respectively, with 7 bases between them. The CDR3 is 11 residues long. CDR3 DNA sequence: TGTGCCAGCAGCTTAAGGGGTCCGCAGTATTTT. Translated: CASSLRGPQYF.

This clonotype was found a few times. The rearrangement links TRBV19 to TRBJ2-3; TRBD2 aligns across 8 bases. The CDR3 covers 15 residues. V dropped 3 bases and J dropped 1; count of bases not matched to a gene: 3. In germline, CDR1 is LNHDA, CDR2 SQIVND (reference sequence). In DNA form, the CDR3 reads TGTGCCAGTAGTATCATAGCGGGACGCACAGATACGCAGTATTTT. Its protein product is CASSIIAGRTDTQYF.

This clonotype was seen ten or more times. V is TRBV6-5 and J is TRBJ2-5; D tentatively reads TRBD1 or TRBD2 (6 bases each). This CDR3 has 13 amino acids. Germline V CDR1 and CDR2: MNHEY, SVGAGI. The V end lost 8 bases, the J end lost 4 bases, and 14 bases lay between the germline ends. The CDR3 nucleotides read TGTGCCAGCGGTGACAGGAGGGGAGAGACCCAGTACTTC. Encoded protein: CASGDRRGETQYF.

This clonotype was counted at least ten times. This chain joins TRBV18 and TRBJ2-7; 8 nucleotides agree with TRBD2. The CDR3 covers 17 residues. Trimming at V came to 3 bases and at J to 3 bases, leaving 13 bases not matched to a gene. Germline V gene sequence: CDR1 KGHSH, CDR2 LQKENI. The CDR3 coding sequence is TGTGCCAGCTCACCGGGGGTGGTGGTAGCGGGATTCTACGAGCAGTACTTC. Translation: CASSPGVVVAGFYEQYF.

This clonotype was picked up many times. The chain employs TRBV7-2 and TRBJ2-5, with D possibly TRBD2 on 5 matching bases. Germline V gene sequence: CDR1 SGHTA, CDR2 FQGNSA. This CDR3 has 11 amino acids. V was clipped by 6 bases and J by 5 bases, with 7 bases between them. The CDR3 loop reads CASRGSETQYF. The CDR3 DNA reads as TGTGCCAGCAGGGGGAGTGAGACCCAGTACTTC.

This chain links TRBV20-1 with TRBJ2-1; D assignment may be TRBD1 or TRBD2 (5 bases each). Germline V CDR1 and CDR2: DFQATT, SNEGSKA (reference sequence). V was pared by 7 bases and J by 6 bases, with 19 bases between. The CDR3 is made up of 14 amino acids. Written as DNA, the CDR3 is TGCAGTGATGGGGGAAGAGGACATCTCAATGAGCAGTTCTTC. Its translation is CSDGGRGHLNEQFF.

In this sample, this clonotype turned up many times. The chain couples TRBV28 to TRBJ2-6; D not certain. CDR1 is MDHEN and CDR2 is SYDVKM in the germline V gene. Trimming took off 5 bases at V and 0 bases at J, with 5 bases between the two ends. The CDR3 covers 14 residues. In DNA form, the CDR3 reads TGTGCCAGCAGTACGGCCTCTGGGGCCAACGTCCTGACTTTC. This gives the protein CASSTASGANVLTF.

This clonotype is deemed medium-sized (0.01 to 0.1%). V and J are TRBV5-1 and TRBJ2-1, with D maybe TRBD2 (5 bases). V lost 1 base and J lost 5, with 10 bases in between. This CDR3 region has 14 residues. Germline loops: CDR1 SGHRS, CDR2 YFSETQ. This CDR3 is CASSLFLADNEQFF. The CDR3 nucleotides are TGCGCCAGCAGCTTGTTTCTAGCAGACAATGAGCAGTTCTTC. Full variable domain (missing parts from reference TRBV5-1 and TRBJ2-1): KAGVTQTPRYLIKTRGQQVTLSCSPISGHRSVSWYQQTPGQGLQFLFEYFSETQRNKGNFPGRFSGRQFSNSRSEMNVSTLELGDSALYLCASSLFLADNEQFFGPGTRLTVL.

This clonotype has a count of ten or more. This chain links TRBV14 with TRBJ2-2; possible D gene TRBD1, 5 bases. V shed 0 bases and J shed 6 bases, with 8 bases lying between them. Germline values: CDR1 SGHDN, CDR2 FVKESK. The CDR3 loop spans 14 amino acids. The CDR3 protein is CASSQDVGPGELFF. The CDR3 nucleotides read TGTGCCAGCAGCCAAGATGTGGGGCCCGGGGAGCTGTTTTTT.

This clonotype was seen repeatedly, ten times or more. The rearrangement uses TRBV6-1 and TRBJ2-7; the D gene is possibly TRBD2 (6 bases). There are 17 residues in the CDR3. Looked up from germline, CDR1 is MNHNS and CDR2 is SASEGT. Trimming stripped 1 base from V and 0 bases from J, with 16 bases between. The CDR3: CASSEELSGLSSYEQYF. The CDR3 DNA follows: TGTGCCAGCAGTGAAGAGTTATCGGGACTTTCCTCCTACGAGCAGTACTTC.

Concerning this clonotype itself: This may stem from a read error, because a much larger clone lies one nucleotide away. This CDR3 is CAWSVRGGRTEAFF. CDR3 nucleotides: TGTGCCTGGAGTGTACGGGGGGGCAGGACTGAAGCTTTCTTT. The chain uses TRBV30 and TRBJ1-1, with a possible D match to TRBD1 (6 bases). The CDR3 is made up of 14 amino acids. The germline V and J ends were trimmed by 0 bases and 5 bases, with 13 bases remaining between them. From germline, CDR1 is GTSNPN and CDR2 SVGIG (reference sequence).

This clonotype was counted at least ten times. The genes are TRBV27 and TRBJ2-7; D is unclear. CDR1 and CDR2 (germline): MNHEY, SMNVEV (reference sequence). V shed 0 bases and J shed 1 base, with 7 bases lying between them. The CDR3 spans 14 residues. The CDR3 coding sequence is TGTGCCAGCAGTTTATCGTACCTTTCCTACGAGCAGTACTTC. This translates into CASSLSYLSYEQYF.

This clonotype was recorded at least ten times. V and J are TRBV2 and TRBJ2-1, with 10 bases matching TRBD2. V lost 10 bases, J lost 0 bases, and 18 bases stayed unmatched. The CDR3 runs to 19 residues. Germline values: CDR1 SNHLY, CDR2 FYNNEI. The CDR3 DNA sequence: TGTGCCATCCTAGGGGGGAGCTTACTAGCGGGGAGCTCCTACAATGAGCAGTTCTTC. This encodes CAILGGSLLAGSSYNEQFF.

In this sample, this clonotype turned up a few times. The chain is built from TRBV28 and TRBJ2-4, with 8 bases matching TRBD1. The CDR3 runs to 15 residues. Germline V lookup: CDR1 MDHEN, CDR2 SYDVKM. V shed 5 bases and J 3 bases; nucleotides not matched to a gene: 6. CDR3 protein: CASSEGQGGKNIQYF. CDR3 bases: TGTGCCAGCAGTGAAGGACAGGGAGGCAAAAACATTCAGTACTTC.

This clonotype has a count of ten or more. The chain carries TRBV5-6 and TRBJ2-1; D is uncertain. Trimming removed 0 bases from V and 7 bases from J, with 5 bases in between. Germline loops: CDR1 SGHDT, CDR2 YYEEEE. The CDR3 runs 12 residues. The CDR3 is CASSLVANEQFF. CDR3 nucleotides: TGTGCCAGCAGCTTGGTAGCTAATGAGCAGTTCTTC. The complete variable domain, with remaining parts taken from reference TRBV5-6 and TRBJ2-1, reads DAGVTQSPTHLIKTRGQQVTLRCSPKSGHDTVSWYQQALGQGPQFIFQYYEEEERQRGNFPDRFSGHQFPNYSSELNVNALLLGDSALYLCASSLVANEQFFGPGTRLTVL.

The chain couples TRBV15 to TRBJ1-5; D gene uncertain. The CDR3 consists of 15 residues. Trimming cost V 6 bases and J 0 bases, with 12 bases left between them. Germline V gene lookup returns CDR1 LNHNV and CDR2 YYDKDF (reference sequence). The CDR3 region has the DNA TGTGCCACCAGACAGTTAGATAATAGCAATCAGCCCCAGCATTTT. Translated: CATRQLDNSNQPQHF. Based on the CDR3 plus reference TRBV15 and TRBJ1-5, the full variable domain is DAMVIQNPRYQVTQFGKPVTLSCSQTLNHNVMYWYQQKSSQAPKLLFHYYDKDFNNEADTPDNFQSRRPNTSFCFLDIRSPGLGDTAMYLCATRQLDNSNQPQHFGDGTRLSIL.

This clonotype was recorded a few times. The chain links TRBV18 to TRBJ2-3; 13 positions agree with TRBD2. V lost 3 bases to trimming and J lost 6 bases; unmatched junction nucleotides: 3. The CDR3 is 15 residues long. Germline CDR1 and CDR2: KGHSH and LQKENI. The CDR3 nucleotides read TGTGCCAGCTCACCCGGGACTAGCGGGACCGATACGCAGTATTTT. This gives the protein CASSPGTSGTDTQYF.

This clonotype was recorded many times. This CDR3 is CSAADYVSYEQYF. The CDR3 DNA reads as TGCAGTGCCGCCGACTACGTTTCTTACGAGCAGTACTTC. This chain joins TRBV20-1 and TRBJ2-7, with a weak D call TRBD2 (5 bases). The CDR3 runs 13 residues. Germline V gives CDR1 DFQATT, CDR2 SNEGSKA (reference sequence). V lost 6 bases and J 4 bases, leaving 16 bases between the germline ends.

Many counts were recorded for this clonotype. V gene TRBV20-1 combines with J gene TRBJ1-5, with D possibly TRBD1 on 5 matching bases. The CDR3 has 14 residues. Trimming left V 0 bases short and J 2 bases short, with 8 bases between. Germline loops: CDR1 DFQATT, CDR2 SNEGSKA (reference sequence). The CDR3 sequence: CSARDLGGNQPQHF. CDR3 DNA: TGCAGTGCTAGAGATTTAGGGGGCAATCAGCCCCAGCATTTT.